Sequencing of this T cell receptor (beta chain) was carried out in a study of blood T cell repertoires in COVID-19. The CDR3 consists of 14 residues. Germline lookup yields CDR1 MRHNA and CDR2 SNTAGT. The V and J ends lost 4 bases and 2 bases respectively, with 12 bases between them. Data came from immunoSEQ multiplex PCR; TCRdb stores just in-frame clones and leaves some out. The sample records hundreds of thousands of clones, roughly 86% being singletons. The clonotype comes from a man aged 18-30 years with active or convalescent COVID-19. Material: peripheral blood. J is TRBJ2-7 and V is TRBV6-4, with D maybe TRBD2 (6 bases). The chain's CDR3 is CASSAVGGAYEQYF. The CDR3 coding sequence is TGTGCCAGCAGTGCCGTCGGCGGGGCCTACGAGCAGTACTTC.